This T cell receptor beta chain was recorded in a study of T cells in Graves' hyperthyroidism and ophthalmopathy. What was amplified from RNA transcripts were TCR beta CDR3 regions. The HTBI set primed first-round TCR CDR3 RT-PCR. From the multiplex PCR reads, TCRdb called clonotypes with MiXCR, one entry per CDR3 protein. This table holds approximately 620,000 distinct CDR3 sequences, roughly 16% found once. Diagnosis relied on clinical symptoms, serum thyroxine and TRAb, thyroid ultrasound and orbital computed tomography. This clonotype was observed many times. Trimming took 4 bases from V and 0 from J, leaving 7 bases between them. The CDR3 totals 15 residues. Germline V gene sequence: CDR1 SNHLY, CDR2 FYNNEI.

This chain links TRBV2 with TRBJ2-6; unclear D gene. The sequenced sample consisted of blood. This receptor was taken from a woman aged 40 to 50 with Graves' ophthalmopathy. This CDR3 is CASSADHSGANVLTF. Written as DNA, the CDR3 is TGTGCCAGCAGTGCAGACCACTCTGGGGCCAACGTCCTGACTTTC.